These 24 T cell receptor beta chains share one sample of origin, sequenced in a study of blood T cell repertoires in COVID-19. Profiling relied on immunoSEQ multiplex PCR, and the TCRdb table lists in-frame clones only, not all of them. Here the sample spans 95,000 to 130,000 clones, roughly 79% being singletons. The sample taken for sequencing was peripheral blood. The source is an older man with active or convalescent COVID-19.

The chain recombines TRBV6-6 with TRBJ2-1; possibly TRBD1 for D (6 bases). V shed 6 bases and J shed 7 bases, with 10 bases lying between them. The length of the CDR3 is 12 residues. The germline CDR1 and CDR2 sequences are MNHNY and SVGAGI (reference sequence). Written as DNA, the CDR3 is TGTGCCAGCAGACAGGGTGAGAATGAGCAGTTCTTC. This translates into CASRQGENEQFF.

The chain employs TRBV6-5 and TRBJ2-1; TRBD2 matches 8 bases. Germline CDR1 MNHEY, CDR2 SVGAGI. The CDR3 has 13 amino acids. V trimming: 6 bases; J trimming: 3 bases; junction bases outside the gene matches: 1. The CDR3 loop reads CASSRGGYNEQFF. CDR3 nucleotide sequence: TGTGCCAGCAGCCGGGGGGGCTACAATGAGCAGTTCTTC.

The chain couples TRBV7-9 to TRBJ1-6, with a weak D call TRBD1 (6 bases). The CDR3 is made up of 14 amino acids. V lost 5 bases, J lost 6 bases, and 11 bases lay in between. CDR1 and CDR2 (germline): SEHNR, FQNEAQ (reference sequence). The CDR3 protein is CASSPDRPNSPLHF. CDR3 DNA sequence: TGTGCCAGCAGCCCGGACAGACCTAATTCACCCCTCCACTTT.

The CDR3 protein is CASSSPSGGAGELFF. CDR3 sequence (DNA): TGTGCCAGCAGCTCCCCTAGCGGGGGAGCCGGGGAGCTGTTTTTT. This rearrangement joins TRBV9 to TRBJ2-2; 10 bases match TRBD2. The CDR3 length is 15 residues. V trimming: 4 bases; J trimming: 6 bases; junction bases outside the gene matches: 6. The germline V gene encodes CDR1 SGDLS and CDR2 YYNGEE.

This rearrangement joins TRBV30 to TRBJ1-5, with TRBD1 matching over 7 bases. The germline V gene encodes CDR1 GTSNPN and CDR2 SVGIG (reference sequence). The CDR3 contains 14 residues. After removal of 1 base from V and 5 bases from J, the junction contained 5 bases not matched to a gene. The CDR3 is CAWSGSGGHQPQHF. The CDR3 region has the DNA TGTGCCTGGAGTGGGTCAGGGGGTCATCAGCCCCAGCATTTT.

The rearrangement uses TRBV30 and TRBJ1-2, with D hard to call. Germline V lookup: CDR1 GTSNPN, CDR2 SVGIG (reference sequence). CDR3 length: 13 amino acids. The V end was cut by 1 base, the J end by 4 bases, with 10 bases between. The CDR3 sequence: CAWSGDYSYGYTF. CDR3 bases: TGTGCCTGGAGTGGAGACTATAGCTATGGCTACACCTTC.

The J gene is TRBJ1-6, the V gene TRBV19; no reliable D call. Germline V gene data show CDR1 as LNHDA and CDR2 as SQIVND (reference sequence). V was pared by 3 bases and J by 7 bases, with 10 bases between. The CDR3 extends over 14 amino acids. CDR3 loop: CASSIVGFNSPLHF. DNA of the CDR3: TGTGCCAGTAGTATCGTGGGCTTCAATTCACCCCTCCACTTT.

The V and J genes are TRBV7-9 and TRBJ2-2, with 8 nucleotides matching TRBD1. CDR3 length: 15 amino acids. The ends lost 7 bases at V and 3 bases at J; junction bases unmatched: 7. Per germline, CDR1 SEHNR and CDR2 FQNEAQ (reference sequence). CDR3 loop: CASIPRGRDTGELFF. The CDR3 coding sequence is TGTGCCAGCATCCCCAGGGGGCGGGACACCGGGGAGCTGTTTTTT.

The V and J genes are TRBV19 and TRBJ2-1; TRBD2 matches 9 bases. Per the germline V gene, CDR1 is LNHDA and CDR2 is SQIVND (reference sequence). Germline trimming cut 6 bases from V and 5 bases from J; bases unmatched to any gene: 11. The CDR3 length is 16 residues. The CDR3 DNA reads TGTGCCAGTAGAGGAATTAGCGGGAGTGGCGACAATGAGCAGTTCTTC. This codes for CASRGISGSGDNEQFF.

This chain connects TRBV10-3 to TRBJ1-1, with TRBD1 matching 9 bases. Trimming cost V 6 bases and J 4 bases; bases outside gene matches: 3. This CDR3 spans 13 amino acids. Germline V gene sequence: CDR1 ENHRY, CDR2 SYGVKD. The CDR3 nucleotides are TGTGCCATCAGACCACAGGGGGCCACTGAAGCTTTCTTT. This codes for CAIRPQGATEAFF.

J is TRBJ1-3 and V is TRBV16; a possible D gene is TRBD1 (6 bases). Trimming left V 0 bases short and J 4 bases short, with 13 bases between. The CDR3 has 16 residues. CDR1 and CDR2 (germline): KGHSY, FQNENV. The CDR3 DNA sequence: TGTGCCAGCAGCCAATCGGGCAGGGGTTACGGAAACACCATATATTTT. Translating gives CASSQSGRGYGNTIYF.

The chain uses TRBV19 and TRBJ1-1; tentatively, D is TRBD1 (5 bases). V was shortened by 3 bases and J by 1 base, with 9 bases between the two germline ends. Germline-derived CDR1 and CDR2 are LNHDA and SQIVND (reference sequence). The CDR3 is made up of 14 amino acids. The CDR3 DNA sequence: TGTGCCAGTAGTATCGGGGGAAGGAACACTGAAGCTTTCTTT. Its protein is CASSIGGRNTEAFF.

The chain links TRBV2 to TRBJ2-4; 8 bases fit TRBD2. CDR3 length: 16 residues. V lost 0 bases and J lost 0; bases outside the gene matches: 1. CDR1 is SNHLY, CDR2 FYNNEI, per germline. The CDR3 DNA reads as TGTGCCAGCAGTGAAGCCCTAGCGGGAGCCAAAAACATTCAGTACTTC. This encodes CASSEALAGAKNIQYF.

V gene TRBV5-8 combines with J gene TRBJ2-1, with 8 bases identical to TRBD1. Per the germline V gene, CDR1 is SGHTS and CDR2 is YDEGEE. The ends lost 4 bases at V and 0 bases at J; junction bases unmatched: 6. This CDR3 region has 16 residues. CDR3 nucleotide sequence: TGTGCCAGCAGCCAATGGACAGGGCACTCCTACAATGAGCAGTTCTTC. Translated: CASSQWTGHSYNEQFF.

In its sample, this clone was seen a few times. V is TRBV7-9 and J is TRBJ2-7; 8 positions agree with TRBD2. The germline V gene has CDR1 SEHNR and CDR2 FQNEAQ (reference sequence). Trimming took 1 base from V and 0 from J; bases not matched to a gene: 5. The CDR3 sequence is 16 residues long. As DNA, the CDR3 is TGTGCCAGCAGCTTAGGTCCCAGCGGGAGCTCCTACGAGCAGTACTTC. As protein: CASSLGPSGSSYEQYF.

The rearrangement links TRBV2 to TRBJ2-7, with D possibly being TRBD1 (6 bases). The V end was cut by 3 bases, the J end by 6 bases, with 18 bases between. Germline assignment: CDR1 SNHLY and CDR2 FYNNEI. The CDR3 totals 15 residues. DNA for the CDR3: TGTGCCAGCAGTGATGTCTACAATACCAGGGGCGAGCAGTACTTC. Encoded protein: CASSDVYNTRGEQYF.

This clone was seen more than once but under ten times. The chain combines TRBV10-2 with TRBJ2-1; 8 bases match TRBD2. Trimming removed 6 bases from V and 6 bases from J; junction bases left unmatched: 7. The germline V gene encodes CDR1 WSHSY and CDR2 SAAADI. The CDR3 extends over 14 amino acids. The CDR3 bases are TGCGCCAGCAGCCCCGGGACTAGTTTCAATGAGCAGTTCTTC. The encoded protein is CASSPGTSFNEQFF.

V gene TRBV7-9 combines with J gene TRBJ2-1; tentatively, D is TRBD2 (6 bases). Germline lookup yields CDR1 SEHNR and CDR2 FQNEAQ (reference sequence). V was trimmed by 5 bases and J by 6 bases, leaving 14 bases between them. This CDR3 is 14 amino acids long. The CDR3: CASSRSQGGNEQFF. The CDR3 DNA reads as TGTGCCAGCAGCCGGTCCCAGGGAGGCAATGAGCAGTTCTTC.

This clone was counted a few times. This sequence joins TRBV19 and TRBJ1-5, with D uncertain. The CDR3 totals 15 residues. Germline loops: CDR1 LNHDA, CDR2 SQIVND (reference sequence). Between the trimmed V and J ends, which lost 4 bases and 0 bases, there was a span of 10 bases. Here the CDR3 DNA reads TGTGCCAGTAGTAGAACAAGATATAGCAATCAGCCCCAGCATTTT. Amino acid sequence: CASSRTRYSNQPQHF. Filled out from reference TRBV19 and TRBJ1-5, the complete variable domain reads DGGITQSPKYLFRKEGQNVTLSCEQNLNHDAMYWYRQDPGQGLRLIYYSQIVNDFQKGDIAEGYSVSREKKESFPLTVTSAQKNPTAFYLCASSRTRYSNQPQHFGDGTRLSIL.

J is TRBJ2-1 and V is TRBV5-6; D may be TRBD2 (5 bases). This CDR3 is built from 16 residues. Trimming pared 0 bases from V and 7 bases from J, leaving 17 bases between. The germline gives CDR1 SGHDT, CDR2 YYEEEE. The CDR3 DNA sequence: TGTGCCAGCAGCTTGGTTCCTTCTAGCTTGGGGAATGAGCAGTTCTTC. It yields the protein CASSLVPSSLGNEQFF.

The rearrangement joins TRBV3-1 (or the pseudogene TRBV3-2) to TRBJ2-6; a possible D gene is TRBD1 (5 bases). This CDR3 region has 15 residues. The V end was cut by 3 bases, the J end by 0 bases, with 6 bases between. CDR1 is LGHDT, CDR2 YNNKEL, per germline (reference sequence). The CDR3 region has the DNA TGTGCCAGCAGCCATAGGGGCTCTGGGGCCAACGTCCTGACTTTC. Its protein is CASSHRGSGANVLTF.

V gene TRBV11-3 combines with J gene TRBJ2-1; 14 bases agree with TRBD2. After removal of 0 bases from V and 1 base from J, the junction contained 8 bases not matched to a gene. CDR3 length: 20 residues. Germline lookup yields CDR1 SGHNT and CDR2 YENEEA. Written as DNA, the CDR3 is TGTGCCAGCAGCTTAGAGGGGACTAGCGGGGGCGGAGGTTCCTACAATGAGCAGTTCTTC. Protein: CASSLEGTSGGGGSYNEQFF.

The chain links TRBV11-2 to TRBJ2-7; tentative D call: TRBD2 (6 bases). Trimming took 0 bases from V and 0 from J, leaving 18 bases between them. Germline V gene lookup returns CDR1 SGHAT and CDR2 FQNNGV. This CDR3 contains 18 residues. The CDR3 loop is CASSLDGRGSGSSYEQYF. The CDR3 DNA is TGTGCCAGCAGCTTAGACGGGAGAGGTTCAGGGAGCTCCTACGAGCAGTACTTC.

V is TRBV5-5 and J is TRBJ2-1; a weak D match, TRBD1 (5 bases). The germline CDR1 and CDR2 sequences are SGHKS and YYEKEE (reference sequence). The CDR3 has 15 amino acids. The ends were cut back, 5 bases at V and 0 bases at J, with 12 bases in the middle. The CDR3 DNA is TGTGCCAGCAGAGCAGACAGCAGCTCCTACAATGAGCAGTTCTTC. It translates to CASRADSSSYNEQFF.